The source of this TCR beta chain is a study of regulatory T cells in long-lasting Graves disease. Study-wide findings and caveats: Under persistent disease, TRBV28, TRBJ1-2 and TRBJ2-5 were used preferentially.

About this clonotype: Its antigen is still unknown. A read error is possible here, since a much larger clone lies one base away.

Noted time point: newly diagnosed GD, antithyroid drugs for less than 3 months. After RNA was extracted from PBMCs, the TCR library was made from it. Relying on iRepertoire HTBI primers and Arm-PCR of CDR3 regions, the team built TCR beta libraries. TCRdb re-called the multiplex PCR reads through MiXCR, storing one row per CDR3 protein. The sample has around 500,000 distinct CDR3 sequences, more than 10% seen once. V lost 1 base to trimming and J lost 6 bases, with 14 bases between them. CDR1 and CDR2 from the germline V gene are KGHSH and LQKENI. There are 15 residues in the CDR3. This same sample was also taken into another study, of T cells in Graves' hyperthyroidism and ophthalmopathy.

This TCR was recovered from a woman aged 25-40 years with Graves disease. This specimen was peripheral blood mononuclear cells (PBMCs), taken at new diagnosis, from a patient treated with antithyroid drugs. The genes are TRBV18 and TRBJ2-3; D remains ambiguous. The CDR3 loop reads CASSPLRSGRDTQYF. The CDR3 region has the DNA TGTGCCAGCTCACCACTCAGGTCCGGCCGTGATACGCAGTATTTT.